The 18 T cell receptor beta chains presented below share a single source sample, sequenced in a study of monozygotic twins with inflammatory bowel disease. From the 5' RACE reads, TCRdb lists one entry per CDR3 protein and no DNA. The sample data list around 150,000 distinct CDR3 sequences. Sequencing was performed on blood. These TCRs come from a human donor with ulcerative colitis or Crohn's disease, or a healthy co-twin of an affected twin (not recorded which).

The genes are TRBV5-1 and TRBJ2-1; absent DNA, TCRdb's TRBD2 call cannot be checked. This CDR3 has 15 amino acids. Germline V gives CDR1 SGHRS, CDR2 YFSETQ. This CDR3 reads CASSLAGLAGVEQFF. The full variable domain, completed using reference TRBV5-1 and TRBJ2-1, is KAGVTQTPRYLIKTRGQQVTLSCSPISGHRSVSWYQQTPGQGLQFLFEYFSETQRNKGNFPGRFSGRQFSNSRSEMNVSTLELGDSALYLCASSLAGLAGVEQFFGPGTRLTVL.

V usage is TRBV6-4 and J usage is TRBJ2-2; without DNA, the TCRdb call of TRBD1 cannot be checked. Germline V gene sequence: CDR1 MRHNA, CDR2 SNTAGT. The CDR3 length is 14 residues. The CDR3 protein is CVSSEQGNTGELFF.

The chain uses TRBV29-1 and TRBJ1-5. Germline V gene sequence: CDR1 SQVTM, CDR2 ANQGSEA. The CDR3 is 13 amino acids. CDR3 in amino acids: CSVGFRQDQPQHF.

This rearrangement joins TRBV7-8 to TRBJ2-7. CDR3 length equals 14 residues. Germline CDR1 and CDR2: SGHVS and FQNEAQ. The CDR3 is CASSLRGGSYEQYF.

V usage is TRBV15 and J usage is TRBJ2-7; TCRdb names TRBD1, which stays unverified in the absence of DNA. Germline CDR1 is LNHNV and CDR2 is YYDKDF (reference sequence). The CDR3 is 15 amino acids. CDR3 loop: CATSRGLGQVYEQYF.

This chain uses TRBV28 with TRBJ2-7; TCRdb designates TRBD2, a call that cannot be tested without DNA. The CDR3 runs to 18 residues. CDR1 is MDHEN, CDR2 SYDVKM, per germline. CDR3 region: CASSLWLAGDGFVYEQYF.

J is TRBJ2-3 and V is TRBV7-2; TCRdb gives TRBD1 as the D gene, but with no DNA this cannot be confirmed. From germline, CDR1 is SGHTA and CDR2 FQGNSA. The CDR3 runs to 12 residues. CDR3: CAGSDPLDTQYF.

V and J are TRBV12-3 or TRBV12-4 and TRBJ2-1; the D call of TRBD2 rests on TCRdb alone, since no DNA is present to check it. CDR3 length equals 18 residues. This CDR3 reads CASSSPNGLAGHYNEQFF.

J is TRBJ1-6 and V is TRBV12-3 or TRBV12-4; TCRdb reports TRBD1, a call that lacks DNA to check it against. The CDR3 has 13 residues. This chain's CDR3 is CASSSPGNSPLHF.

The CDR3 protein is CASTTGLAGVYEQYF. The chain uses TRBV28 and TRBJ2-7; the D gene TCRdb calls, TRBD2, cannot be checked with no DNA. This CDR3 has 15 amino acids. Germline assignment: CDR1 MDHEN and CDR2 SYDVKM.

This CDR3 is CASSYYRDSYEQYF. This chain uses TRBV6-6 with TRBJ2-7. The length of the CDR3 is 14 residues. The germline gives CDR1 MNHNY, CDR2 SVGAGI (reference sequence).

The V gene is TRBV7-9, the J gene TRBJ2-7; TCRdb's D call of TRBD1 is untestable without DNA. CDR3 length equals 14 residues. Germline loops: CDR1 SEHNR, CDR2 FQNEAQ (reference sequence). CDR3 amino acids: CASGPGTGGYEQYF.

This rearrangement joins TRBV7-3 to TRBJ2-1. CDR1 is SGHTA and CDR2 is FQGTGA in the germline V gene. The CDR3 has 12 residues. This CDR3 reads CASSVPNNEQFF.

Here the CDR3 reads CASSPPGGVWTEAFF. The rearrangement uses TRBV18 and TRBJ1-1. The CDR3 totals 15 residues. From germline, CDR1 is KGHSH and CDR2 LQKENI.

This sequence joins TRBV24-1 and TRBJ2-1; TCRdb reports TRBD1, a call that lacks DNA to check it against. The CDR3 is made up of 14 amino acids. The germline CDR1 and CDR2 sequences are KGHDR and SFDVKD. The CDR3 here is CATSDGLGVPEQFF.

The chain joins TRBV24-1 to TRBJ2-5; the D call of TRBD1 rests on TCRdb alone, since no DNA is present to check it. The CDR3 covers 14 residues. Looked up from germline, CDR1 is KGHDR and CDR2 is SFDVKD. CDR3 in amino acids: CATSDSTGVETQYF.

CDR3 protein: CSAGNLEREVFREQFF. The rearrangement links TRBV20-1 to TRBJ2-1; the TCRdb call, TRBD2, lacks DNA for checking. Germline values: CDR1 DFQATT, CDR2 SNEGSKA (reference sequence). The CDR3 has 16 amino acids.

This clonotype ranks as medium-sized in terms of frequency. The chain links TRBV10-1 to TRBJ2-1; the TRBD2 assignment by TCRdb is unverifiable without DNA. Germline V CDR1 and CDR2: WNHNN, SYGVQD (reference sequence). The CDR3 is made up of 14 amino acids. CDR3 amino acids: CASSESGSGHEQFF.